This TCR beta chain was sequenced during a study of blood T cell repertoires in COVID-19. Looking at the study overall: T cells, B-cell-depleted T cells, or PBMCs provided the cDNA or gDNA that served as material.

In the original analysis: Estimation of nucleated cell counts relied on the amplification of reference gene primers. Here immunoSEQ multiplex PCR was the method, and the copy in TCRdb shows in-frame clones only, minus some. The V and J calls and clone size were taken over from that table, and D and trimming were inferred from the DNA. The table has roughly 60,000 clones, about nine tenths seen once. V dropped 3 bases and J dropped 5 bases, with 8 bases sitting between them. The CDR3 loop spans 13 amino acids. Germline CDR1 reads KGHSH; CDR2 reads LQKENI. The rearrangement uses TRBV18 and TRBJ2-1; no clear D. The receptor's source is a human donor with acute or convalescent COVID-19. The donor label of this sample is uncertain. The sequenced sample consisted of peripheral blood. CDR3 protein: CASSPSLNNEQFF. Here the CDR3 DNA reads TGTGCCAGCTCACCCTCGCTAAACAATGAGCAGTTCTTC.